The table lists the clone carrying this T cell receptor beta chain with a few counts. The target antigen is unknown. The sample belongs to a study of beta chain features in type 1 diabetes. Study-level findings and limits: Patients' naive, central memory and regulatory TCRB repertoires appeared more alike than those of healthy donors. More deletions and fewer insertions at VDJ junctions were seen in type 1 diabetes patients. When cDNA is sequenced, cells with high TCR expression could be over-represented. Moderate but significant shortening of TCRB CDR3s was recorded in all four CD4+ subsets from Type 1 diabetes patients.

What was sequenced were expressed TCRB transcripts, since all of the isolated RNA had been reverse transcribed. Libraries were prepared by immunoSEQ multiplex PCR; TCRdb keeps only in-frame clonotypes and omits some of them. This sample has more than 200,000 clones; 16% occur once, and the top ten carry 0.065% to 0.095%. CDR1 is GTSNPN, CDR2 SVGIG, per germline (reference sequence). The CDR3 runs to 16 residues. V was cut by 0 bases and J by 3 bases, with 15 bases left in between. All of the sorted populations showed purity greater than 95%. The TCR sequence derives from a man aged 25 to 45 with type 1 diabetes. Material for sequencing was naive CD4+ T cells from blood. The J gene is TRBJ2-1, the V gene TRBV30; weak D call: TRBD2 (6 bases). CDR3 protein: CAWSVRRAGRYNEQFF. In nucleotides, the CDR3 is TGTGCCTGGAGTGTACGGCGCGCGGGACGCTACAATGAGCAGTTCTTC.